These 22 T cell receptor beta chains were all obtained from the same sample, sequenced in a study of blood T cell repertoires in COVID-19. The data were produced by immunoSEQ multiplex PCR, yet TCRdb's version contains in-frame clones alone and is incomplete. Of about 110,000 clones listed, about 80% are singletons. Sequencing used peripheral blood. Source of these receptors: a woman of 80 years or more with active or convalescent COVID-19.

The rearrangement uses TRBV14 and TRBJ2-1; 11 positions agree with TRBD2. Germline loops: CDR1 SGHDN, CDR2 FVKESK. V lost 5 bases to trimming and J lost 6 bases; unmatched junction nucleotides: 12. The CDR3 covers 17 residues. CDR3 nucleotide sequence: TGTGCCAGCAGCGATTTTATAGCGGGAGGGCCTATCAATGAGCAGTTCTTC. Its protein product is CASSDFIAGGPINEQFF. The full variable domain, its missing parts supplied by reference TRBV14 and TRBJ2-1, is EAGVTQFPSHSVIEKGQTVTLRCDPISGHDNLYWYRRVMGKEIKFLLHFVKESKQDESGMPNNRFLAERTGGTYSTLKVQPAELEDSGVYFCASSDFIAGGPINEQFFGPGTRLTVL.

The chain recombines TRBV7-2 with TRBJ2-1; D uncertain. The CDR3 runs 13 residues. Germline V CDR1 and CDR2: SGHTA, FQGNSA. V was shortened by 1 base and J by 6 bases, with 7 bases between the two germline ends. CDR3 sequence (DNA): TGTGCCAGCAGCTTAGGTCCAATCAATGAGCAGTTCTTC. Protein product: CASSLGPINEQFF.

The V gene is TRBV5-6, the J gene TRBJ2-5; D is unresolved. The germline V gene has CDR1 SGHDT and CDR2 YYEEEE. Deletions cut 0 bases from V and 3 bases from J, with 6 bases between. The CDR3 has 13 residues. The CDR3 here is CASSLELKETQYF. DNA of the CDR3: TGTGCCAGCAGCTTGGAGCTAAAAGAGACCCAGTACTTC.

The CDR3 loop is CATQRAGPMYNSPLHF. The CDR3 coding sequence is TGTGCCACCCAACGGGCAGGGCCGATGTATAATTCACCCCTCCACTTT. The rearrangement uses TRBV19 and TRBJ1-6; perhaps TRBD1 as D (5 bases). CDR1 is LNHDA, CDR2 SQIVND, per germline (reference sequence). Trimming stripped 10 bases from V and 4 bases from J, with 20 bases between. The length of the CDR3 is 16 residues.

The rearrangement links TRBV19 to TRBJ2-1, with 8 bases lining up with TRBD2. Germline CDR1 is LNHDA and CDR2 is SQIVND (reference sequence). This CDR3 is built from 15 residues. With 6 bases clipped from V and 3 bases from J, the junction kept 7 bases outside the gene matches. The CDR3 reads CASSPGTSFYNEQFF. In DNA form, the CDR3 reads TGTGCCAGTAGCCCTGGGACTAGTTTCTACAATGAGCAGTTCTTC.

There are a few counts of this clone. At one end, the junction sequence differs from germline, possibly due to a read error. The V and J genes are TRBV27 and TRBJ2-1; 10 bases align to TRBD2. This CDR3 contains 14 residues. Germline V gene sequence: CDR1 MNHEY, CDR2 SMNVEV (reference sequence). The DNA of the CDR3 is TGTGCCACCAGTCCTAGCGGGAGATACAATGAGCAGTTCTTC. Encoded protein: CATSPSGRYNEQFF.

This chain links TRBV27 with TRBJ2-7; perhaps TRBD2 as D (6 bases). This CDR3 is 13 amino acids long. Trimming took 2 bases from V and 6 from J, leaving 11 bases between them. Per the germline V gene, CDR1 is MNHEY and CDR2 is SMNVEV (reference sequence). The CDR3 sequence: CASSLSQGGEQYF. The CDR3 nucleotides read TGTGCCAGCAGTTTAAGTCAGGGAGGCGAGCAGTACTTC.

This clone was picked up one time. This chain connects TRBV19 to TRBJ2-1; 10 bases map to TRBD2. Germline trimming cut 3 bases from V and 8 bases from J; bases unmatched to any gene: 10. This CDR3 has 16 amino acids. Looked up from germline, CDR1 is LNHDA and CDR2 is SQIVND (reference sequence). The CDR3 here is CASSIRASGRVYEQFF. DNA of the CDR3: TGTGCCAGTAGTATTCGTGCAAGCGGGAGGGTCTATGAGCAGTTCTTC.

This chain uses TRBV9 with TRBJ2-3; 7 nucleotides line up with TRBD2. Germline values: CDR1 SGDLS, CDR2 YYNGEE. The junction had 7 bases not matched to a gene; V was cut back by 3 bases and J by 6 bases. CDR3 length: 14 amino acids. The chain's CDR3 is CASSAGGGPDTQYF. As DNA, the CDR3 is TGTGCCAGCAGCGCGGGGGGAGGTCCCGATACGCAGTATTTT. Full variable domain (missing parts from reference TRBV9 and TRBJ2-3): DSGVTQTPKHLITATGQRVTLRCSPRSGDLSVYWYQQSLDQGLQFLIQYYNGEERAKGNILERFSAQQFPDLHSELNLSSLELGDSALYFCASSAGGGPDTQYFGPGTRLTVL.

CDR3 amino acids: CASSQGQGNTGELFF. The CDR3 DNA reads TGTGCCAGCAGCCAGGGACAGGGGAACACCGGGGAGCTGTTTTTT. The V gene is TRBV9, the J gene TRBJ2-2; TRBD1 aligns across 9 bases. CDR1 is SGDLS and CDR2 is YYNGEE in the germline V gene. V was pared by 4 bases and J by 1 base, with 2 bases of the junction left unmatched. This CDR3 comprises 15 residues.

This clone was seen only a few times. For the CDR3, the DNA is TGTGCCAGCACCCTGACAGGGGGGACTGAAGCTTTCTTT. This encodes CASTLTGGTEAFF. The V and J genes are TRBV12-3 or TRBV12-4 and TRBJ1-1, with TRBD1 matching over 9 bases. V shed 7 bases, J shed 5 bases, and the junction held 5 bases outside the gene matches. CDR3 length: 13 amino acids.

This clone showed up just once. The chain couples TRBV5-6 to TRBJ1-2; D might be TRBD1 (5 bases). CDR1 is SGHDT, CDR2 YYEEEE, per germline. The CDR3 length is 12 residues. V was shortened by 4 bases and J by 9 bases, with 13 bases between the two germline ends. CDR3 sequence reads: CASSPDKDSYTF. The CDR3 region has the DNA TGTGCCAGCAGCCCGGACAAAGATAGCTACACCTTC.

The chain joins TRBV7-8 to TRBJ1-5; unclear D gene. The CDR3 runs to 14 residues. The germline V gene encodes CDR1 SGHVS and CDR2 FQNEAQ. The ends were cut back, 2 bases at V and 6 bases at J, with 11 bases in the middle. The CDR3 protein is CASSLNTFPQPQHF. The CDR3 DNA is TGTGCCAGCAGCTTAAACACGTTTCCTCAGCCCCAGCATTTT.

This clone was seen just once. The J gene is TRBJ2-2, the V gene TRBV3-1 (or the pseudogene TRBV3-2); D perhaps matches TRBD2 (6 bases). Looked up from germline, CDR1 is LGHDT and CDR2 is YNNKEL (reference sequence). Between the trimmed V and J ends, which lost 5 bases and 1 base, there was a span of 14 bases. This CDR3 has 16 residues. Here the CDR3 DNA reads TGTGCCAGCAGCGCTTTCATGCGGGGGAACACCGGGGAGCTGTTTTTT. Protein sequence: CASSAFMRGNTGELFF.

This chain joins TRBV28 and TRBJ2-7, with 10 bases lining up with TRBD1. The CDR3 contains 14 residues. Germline values: CDR1 MDHEN, CDR2 SYDVKM. With 8 bases clipped from V and 4 bases from J, the junction kept 8 bases outside the gene matches. CDR3 sequence (DNA): TGTGCCAGCCGAGCGACAGGGGGCTTGTACGAGCAGTACTTC. Protein sequence: CASRATGGLYEQYF.

The chain recombines TRBV19 with TRBJ2-3; D is perhaps TRBD2 (6 bases). Germline CDR1 LNHDA, CDR2 SQIVND (reference sequence). Trimming cost V 6 bases and J 5 bases, with 9 bases left between them. The CDR3 totals 12 residues. CDR3 in DNA: TGTGCCAGTAGAATTAGCGGAGATACGCAGTATTTT. This encodes CASRISGDTQYF.

The chain couples TRBV5-4 to TRBJ2-7; D possibly corresponds to TRBD1 (6 bases). CDR3 length: 14 residues. The V end lost 4 bases, the J end lost 5 bases, and 16 bases lay between the germline ends. CDR1 is SGHNT, CDR2 YYREEE, per germline (reference sequence). CDR3 sequence: CASSHRVDVHEQYF. As DNA, the CDR3 is TGTGCCAGCAGCCACAGGGTTGATGTCCACGAGCAGTACTTC.

Ten or more counts support this clone. The V gene is TRBV11-2, the J gene TRBJ2-3; no clear D. This CDR3 has 14 residues. V lost 5 bases and J lost 2, with 11 bases in between. Germline V gene sequence: CDR1 SGHAT, CDR2 FQNNGV. The CDR3 is CASSPATTTDTQYF. CDR3 nucleotide sequence: TGTGCCAGCAGCCCAGCCACTACCACAGATACGCAGTATTTT.

This clone turned up a few times. Different DNA sequences within this sample yield the same CDR3. The chain uses TRBV5-1 and TRBJ2-7, with D perhaps TRBD2 (5 bases). Germline V CDR1 and CDR2: SGHRS, YFSETQ. V shed 0 bases and J shed 7 bases, with 8 bases lying between them. This CDR3 is built from 12 residues. The CDR3 region is CASSLVGGEQYF. The CDR3 region has the DNA TGCGCCAGCAGCTTGGTCGGAGGTGAGCAGTACTTC.

This sequence joins TRBV19 and TRBJ1-6; TRBD1 matches 7 bases. The CDR3 is 13 residues long. The germline gives CDR1 LNHDA, CDR2 SQIVND (reference sequence). V dropped 6 bases and J dropped 9; count of bases not matched to a gene: 5. CDR3 nucleotides: TGTGCCAGTAGGACCGCAGGGGGTTCACCCCTCCACTTT. Its translation is CASRTAGGSPLHF.

The chain joins TRBV7-2 to TRBJ1-2; D gene unclear. Looked up from germline, CDR1 is SGHTA and CDR2 is FQGNSA. Trimming left V 1 base short and J 4 bases short, with 13 bases between. The CDR3 consists of 15 residues. As DNA, the CDR3 is TGTGCCAGCAGCTTAGTCCTTGACACCAGCTATGGCTACACCTTC. As protein: CASSLVLDTSYGYTF.

The genes are TRBV28 and TRBJ1-4; D is perhaps TRBD1 (5 bases). Trimming stripped 1 base from V and 1 base from J, with 13 bases between. The CDR3 is made up of 17 amino acids. The V gene's germline CDR1 is MDHEN and CDR2 SYDVKM. The CDR3 coding sequence is TGTGCCAGCAGTTTATTTCTGGGAAGGGGAACTAATGAAAAACTGTTTTTT. Translating gives CASSLFLGRGTNEKLFF.